Below, one T cell receptor beta chain is given with its context. No antigen is known for it. The data originate from a study of cytomegalovirus exposure and HLA in healthy donors. The study, taken as a whole, reports: Later, an analysis found that TCR clusters from the first cohort tended to co-occur in the 120 or so validation repertoires. It was confirmed in vitro that a few of the CMV-associated chains were specific for CMV antigens. The authors listed approximately 150 TCR beta chains as cytomegalovirus-associated.

Produced via immunoSEQ multiplex PCR; TCRdb's table is partial and in-frame only. The sample has 110,000 to 150,000 clones; about 95% are singletons. The material sequenced was PBMCs. This clonotype was sampled from a man aged 18-30 years in good health and CMV-seropositive.

The CDR3 region is CASSAGTSAVTQYF. CDR3 nucleotides: TGTGCCAGCAGCGCCGGTACTAGCGCCGTTACGCAGTATTTT. The V gene is TRBV2, the J gene TRBJ2-3; TRBD2 aligns across 7 bases. The germline V gene encodes CDR1 SNHLY and CDR2 FYNNEI. The CDR3 runs to 14 residues. With 6 bases clipped from V and 8 bases from J, the junction kept 11 bases outside the gene matches. The complete variable domain, with remaining parts taken from reference TRBV2 and TRBJ2-3, reads EPEVTQTPSHQVTQMGQEVILRCVPISNHLYFYWYRQILGQKVEFLVSFYNNEISEKSEIFDDQFSVERPDGSNFTLKIRSTKLEDSAMYFCASSAGTSAVTQYFGPGTRLTVL.